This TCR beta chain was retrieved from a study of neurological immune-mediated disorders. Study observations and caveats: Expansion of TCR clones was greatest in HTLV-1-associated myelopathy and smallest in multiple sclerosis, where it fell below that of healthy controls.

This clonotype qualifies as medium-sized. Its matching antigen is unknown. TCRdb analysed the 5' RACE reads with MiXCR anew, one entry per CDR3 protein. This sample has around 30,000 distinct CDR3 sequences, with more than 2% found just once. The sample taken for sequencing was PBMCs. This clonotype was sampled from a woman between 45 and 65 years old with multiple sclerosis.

CDR3 nucleotide sequence: TGCAGTGCTACAGGGGTACTAGATGAAAAACTGTTTTTT. This translates into CSATGVLDEKLFF. The V gene is TRBV20-1, the J gene TRBJ1-4; D possibly corresponds to TRBD1 (6 bases). Between the trimmed V and J ends, which lost 4 bases and 6 bases, there was a span of 12 bases. The CDR3 is made up of 13 amino acids. CDR1 and CDR2 from the germline V gene are DFQATT and SNEGSKA (reference sequence).